This is a list of T cell receptor beta chains from one sample in a study of post-analysis software for immune sequencing data. TCRdb reprocessed the PCR reads with MiXCR, giving one entry per CDR3 protein. The sample contains about 400,000 distinct CDR3 sequences, roughly 36% of which appear only once. Material for sequencing was blood. The receptors were sampled from a girl under 18 with multiple sclerosis. Each CDR3 is given with its conserved first and last residue. Fields, in order: CDR3 DNA, CDR3 protein, CDR3 length, clone size, V gene, D gene, J gene. A D gene is named only where the DNA matches it firmly. Only part of the rows carry a size: once, few, many, or a class if the clone is expanded.

TGCGCCAGCAGCCAAGATGACAGGGGTGAGACCCAGTACTTC	CASSQDDRGETQYF	14	few	TRBV4-3	TRBD1	TRBJ2-5
TGTGCCAGCAGTTACGGGACAACCCAAACAAATAATTCACCCCTCCACTTT	CASSYGTTQTNNSPLHF	17	few	TRBV6-5	-	TRBJ1-6
TGTGCCAGCAGTGAGCGGCAGTACAGGGATGAGCAGTTCTTC	CASSERQYRDEQFF	14	-	TRBV25-1	-	TRBJ2-1
TGTGCCAGCAGTTACTCTGGGGATATCGACTATGGCTACACCTTC	CASSYSGDIDYGYTF	15	few	TRBV6-6	-	TRBJ1-2
TGTGCCAGCAGCTCCCCTTCCGGGACAACTCACGAGACCCAGTACTTC	CASSSPSGTTHETQYF	16	few	TRBV7-9	-	TRBJ2-5
TGTGCCAGCGCCCCCACGCTCAATGAGCAGTTCTTC	CASAPTLNEQFF	12	many	TRBV11-2	-	TRBJ2-1
TGTGCCAGCAGCCCGACAGGGAGCTCCTATAATTCACCCCTCCACTTT	CASSPTGSSYNSPLHF	16	few	TRBV6-5	TRBD1	TRBJ1-6
TGCAGTGCCTCCCGGGGTCATGGAGGAAATCAGCCCCAGCATTTT	CSASRGHGGNQPQHF	15	-	TRBV20-1	-	TRBJ1-5
TGCAGCGTTGATGCGGGGGGCCCGATCTACAATGAGCAGTTCTTC	CSVDAGGPIYNEQFF	15	-	TRBV29-1	TRBD2	TRBJ2-1
TGTGCCAGCAGACCTAAGATGTACAATGAGCAGTTCTTC	CASRPKMYNEQFF	13	-	TRBV12-3/TRBV12-4	-	TRBJ2-1
TGTGCCAGCAGCCAGCGAATCCACGAGCAGTACTTC	CASSQRIHEQYF	12	-	TRBV3-1	-	TRBJ2-7
TGTGCCAGCAGAGAACGAACCGCTGAAGCTTTCTTT	CASRERTAEAFF	12	-	TRBV7-9	-	TRBJ1-1
TGTGCCAGCAGTCTCGGGCCTTACTATGGCTACACCTTC	CASSLGPYYGYTF	13	-	TRBV6-6	-	TRBJ1-2
TGTGCCACCCGGGGCGCAGGGGCCTACGAGCAGTACTTC	CATRGAGAYEQYF	13	many	TRBV15	-	TRBJ2-7
TGCAGTGCTAGAGAATACGGGACAAACACTGAAGCTTTCTTT	CSAREYGTNTEAFF	14	-	TRBV20-1	-	TRBJ1-1
TGTGCCAGCAGCGCCGGGACAGGCCCCAAAGGGGAGCTGTTTTTT	CASSAGTGPKGELFF	15	-	TRBV7-9	TRBD1	TRBJ2-2
TGTGCCAGCAGCCAAGAACGGCACGGTCCCTACGAGCAGTACTTC	CASSQERHGPYEQYF	15	-	TRBV14	-	TRBJ2-7
TGTGCCAGCAGTTGGCCTAGCGGGGAAGAGACCCAGTACTTC	CASSWPSGEETQYF	14	-	TRBV6-2/TRBV6-3	TRBD2	TRBJ2-5
TGCAGCGTTGGCGGGGACAGTGAAAAACTGTTTTTT	CSVGGDSEKLFF	12	-	TRBV29-1	TRBD1	TRBJ1-4
TGTGCCAGCAGTTACGGGGGGTGGGAGCAGTTCTTC	CASSYGGWEQFF	12	few	TRBV6-5	-	TRBJ2-1
TGTGCCAGTATACCAGGCCCCTCTGGGGCCAACGTCCTGACTTTC	CASIPGPSGANVLTF	15	few	TRBV19	-	TRBJ2-6
TGCAGCGTTGAGAGGGCCTACGAGCAGTACTTC	CSVERAYEQYF	11	few	TRBV29-1	-	TRBJ2-7
TGCGCCAGCAGCAAGGAACTTAATCAGCCCCAGCATTTT	CASSKELNQPQHF	13	-	TRBV5-1	-	TRBJ1-5
TGTGCCAGCAGCGTAGAGGCGCTCGGAGACTATGGCTACACCTTC	CASSVEALGDYGYTF	15	-	TRBV9	-	TRBJ1-2
TGTGCCAGCAGTTACTCGCCCGGGTCAGGCGCTGAAGCTTTCTTT	CASSYSPGSGAEAFF	15	-	TRBV6-5	-	TRBJ1-1
TGCGCCAGCAGCCGCCACCCGTGGACAGGGGACGAGCAGTACTTC	CASSRHPWTGDEQYF	15	-	TRBV4-1	TRBD1	TRBJ2-7
TGTGCCAGCAGCCTGGACACGAGAGACGGGGACGAGCAGTACTTC	CASSLDTRDGDEQYF	15	few	TRBV7-2	-	TRBJ2-7
TGTGCCAGCAGTTTTTCGGGGGATAATGAAAAACTGTTTTTT	CASSFSGDNEKLFF	14	few	TRBV12-3/TRBV12-4	-	TRBJ1-4
TGTGCCAGCAGGGAGCGAACCTACGAGCAGTACTTC	CASRERTYEQYF	12	-	TRBV6-2/TRBV6-3	-	TRBJ2-7
TGTGCCAGCTCACCACCTGGGGGAACTGGGGCCAACGTCCTGACTTTC	CASSPPGGTGANVLTF	16	-	TRBV18	-	TRBJ2-6
TGTGCCAGCAGACCTGGACTAGGAACTAGCACAGATACGCAGTATTTT	CASRPGLGTSTDTQYF	16	-	TRBV2	TRBD2	TRBJ2-3
TGTGCCATCAGGGGACAGGGGGACGAAAAACTGTTTTTT	CAIRGQGDEKLFF	13	-	TRBV10-3	TRBD1	TRBJ1-4
TGTGCCAGCAGTCCGGGACAGCAAGAGACCCAGTACTTC	CASSPGQQETQYF	13	many	TRBV12-3/TRBV12-4	TRBD1	TRBJ2-5
TGTGCCAGCAGTTTTCACCCGGGACAGGGGAACACTGGAGCTTTCTTT	CASSFHPGQGNTGAFF	16	few	TRBV28	TRBD1	TRBJ1-1
TGTGCCAGCAGTCCCGACCGGGCGGGGCGAGGCAACACTGAAGCTTTCTTT	CASSPDRAGRGNTEAFF	17	-	TRBV6-6	-	TRBJ1-1
TGTGCCAGCAGCTTGGGACTAGTGGCTGAGCAGTTCTTC	CASSLGLVAEQFF	13	few	TRBV7-9	TRBD2	TRBJ2-1
TGTGCCAGCAGTTCTCTGGGAGGGGTTAGGACAGATACGCAGTATTTT	CASSSLGGVRTDTQYF	16	-	TRBV27	TRBD2	TRBJ2-3
TGTGCCAGCTCTTCGGGGACTGAAGCTTTCTTT	CASSSGTEAFF	11	few	TRBV18	-	TRBJ1-1
TGCAGTGCTAGAGGGGGAGACAACACAGATACGCAGTATTTT	CSARGGDNTDTQYF	14	many	TRBV20-1	-	TRBJ2-3
TGCAGTGCTACGAGACCGGGCCCAGGGGAGACCCAGTACTTC	CSATRPGPGETQYF	14	-	TRBV20-1	-	TRBJ2-5
TGCAGTGCTAGTCCCGGACTAGCGGGGGTCTGCGGGACCCAGTACTTC	CSASPGLAGVCGTQYF	16	-	TRBV20-1	TRBD2	TRBJ2-5
TGTGCCAGCAGTTTATCGTCAACAGGGGACACTGAAGCTTTCTTT	CASSLSSTGDTEAFF	15	-	TRBV27	TRBD1	TRBJ1-1
TGTGCCAGCAGTGAAGGGACAGGGGACAATGAGCAGTTCTTC	CASSEGTGDNEQFF	14	-	TRBV25-1	TRBD1	TRBJ2-1
TGTGCCAGCAGTTTTCCACCACGGACAGGGGACGGAGACGAGCAGTACTTC	CASSFPPRTGDGDEQYF	17	few	TRBV6-2/TRBV6-3	TRBD1	TRBJ2-7
TGCAGCGTACTGGGGGGTTGGGACACTGAAGCTTTCTTT	CSVLGGWDTEAFF	13	-	TRBV29-1	-	TRBJ1-1
TGTGCCATCAGTGAGTCTCTAGTTCGGGCGAGCTCCTACAATGAGCAGTTCTTC	CAISESLVRASSYNEQFF	18	few	TRBV10-3	-	TRBJ2-1
TGTGCCAGCAGTATTGACGGGGATAGTCCTAATGAAAAACTGTTTTTT	CASSIDGDSPNEKLFF	16	-	TRBV12-3/TRBV12-4	-	TRBJ1-4
TGTGCCAGCAGCCAAACGGGGACAGGGAGCACAGATACGCAGTATTTT	CASSQTGTGSTDTQYF	16	-	TRBV9	TRBD1	TRBJ2-3
TGTGCCAGCATGGCCCCCTCCTACAATGAGCAGTTCTTC	CASMAPSYNEQFF	13	-	TRBV2	-	TRBJ2-1